Listed below are T cell receptor beta chains from one sample, sequenced in a study of early T cells in non-severe SARS-CoV-2 infection. TCRdb recomputed calls from the 5' RACE reads with MiXCR, one row per CDR3 protein. The data show roughly 34,000 distinct CDR3 sequences, with 7% to 7.5% seen just once and around an eighth held by the top ten. Source: whole blood, taken at baseline. These receptors came from an adult who was a healthcare worker with PCR-confirmed SARS-CoV-2 infection or an uninfected control (not recorded which). The CDR3 runs from the conserved cysteine through the conserved F or W. The D gene is left open where the match is weak. Rows give clone size only sometimes, using once, few, many, or a class for an expanded clone.

v_gene	abundance	j_gene	d_gene	CDR3nt	CDR3aa
TRBV5-6	many	TRBJ2-5	TRBD2	TGTGCCAGCAGCTTGATATATCCCAGCGGGAGGCAAGTTGGGCAAGAGACCCAGTACTTC	CASSLIYPSGRQVGQETQYF
TRBV29-1	many	TRBJ2-1	.	TGCAGCGTTGAAGGGTACGGAAGCTCCTACAATGAGCAGTTCTTC	CSVEGYGSSYNEQFF
TRBV5-1	.	TRBJ1-2	.	TGCGCCAGCAGCTTCGGCAGGGGCAATGTCTATGGCTACACCTTC	CASSFGRGNVYGYTF
TRBV9	many	TRBJ1-2	.	TGTGCCAGCAGCCCCCTTGACTATGGCTACACCTTC	CASSPLDYGYTF
TRBV18	few	TRBJ1-1	.	TGTGCCAGCTCACGACCGGCCCAAATACAAAACACTGAAGCTTTCTTT	CASSRPAQIQNTEAFF
TRBV7-6	many	TRBJ2-7	.	TGTGCCAGCAGCTTAGCCCGGGACCCCACCTACGAGCAGTACTTC	CASSLARDPTYEQYF
TRBV7-2	.	TRBJ2-7	TRBD1	TGTGCCAGCAGCTTAGGACAGGGCAATATCGAGCAGTACTTC	CASSLGQGNIEQYF
TRBV5-1	few	TRBJ2-2	.	TGCGCCAGCAGCTTGGACAGTCCCCGGGACACCGGGGAGCTGTTTTTT	CASSLDSPRDTGELFF
TRBV20-1	many	TRBJ1-5	.	TGCAGTGCCATGGACAGAACCAATCAGCCCCAGCATTTT	CSAMDRTNQPQHF
TRBV12-3/TRBV12-4	many	TRBJ1-1	TRBD1	TGTGCCAGCAGTTTGGGACAGGGGATCACTGAAGCTTTCTTT	CASSLGQGITEAFF
TRBV28	few	TRBJ1-5	.	TGTGCCAGCTCGGGTGGAGGGACGGGATATGGCAATCAGCCCCAGCATTTT	CASSGGGTGYGNQPQHF
TRBV5-1	many	TRBJ2-5	.	TGCGCCAGCAGCTCAGAACTAGGTCTGCAAGAGACCCAGTACTTC	CASSSELGLQETQYF
TRBV4-3	many	TRBJ2-2	.	TGCGCCAGCAGCCAGGAAGTGGCGGGGACGAACACCGGGGAGCTGTTTTTT	CASSQEVAGTNTGELFF
TRBV2	.	TRBJ1-5	.	TGTGCCAGCGGTGGGGCAGTTAATCAGCCCCAGCATTTT	CASGGAVNQPQHF
TRBV7-2	few	TRBJ1-3	.	TGTGCCAGCAGCTTAGTCTCTCCAGGGGCTGGAAACACCATATATTTT	CASSLVSPGAGNTIYF
TRBV7-3	many	TRBJ2-3	TRBD2	TGTGCCAGCAGCTCGGGGACTAGCGGGAGCACAGATACGCAGTATTTT	CASSSGTSGSTDTQYF
TRBV12-3/TRBV12-4	.	TRBJ2-7	.	TGTGCCAGCAGTTTATCCGGGTATACCTACGAGCAGTACTTC	CASSLSGYTYEQYF
TRBV12-3/TRBV12-4	.	TRBJ1-4	TRBD1	TGTGCCAGCAGTTTGAGACAGGGCGGCGAAAAACTGTTTTTT	CASSLRQGGEKLFF
TRBV5-5	once	TRBJ1-4	TRBD1	TGTGCCAGCAGCTTTGTACAGGGGAGAGAAAAACTGTTTTTT	CASSFVQGREKLFF
TRBV7-2	few	TRBJ2-7	.	TGTGCCAGCAGCTTAGTACCGGGAGAGTCGTACGAGCAGTACTTC	CASSLVPGESYEQYF